The next 14 T cell receptor beta chains were all read from a single sample in a study of T cell changes during pregnancy in multiple sclerosis (dated by TCRdb to the late 2010s). Library method: the immunoSEQ multiplex PCR assay. Imported from immuneACCESS, the table was reduced by TCRdb to in-frame sequences with V and J called. These copies leave out some clones; in studies compared against another copy, an unresolved V gene accounts for under half, and the cause of the remainder is not known. This sample gives about 44,000 clones in total; about 96% of them show up just once. Approximately 1% of the sample comes from the top ten. The specimen comprised peripheral blood, sampled in the second trimester of pregnancy. The receptor source for this set is a female donor with multiple sclerosis, enrolled in a pregnancy study.

This clone was observed a handful of times. V and J are TRBV9 and TRBJ2-3, with D possibly matching TRBD1 (5 bases). Germline V gene data show CDR1 as SGDLS and CDR2 as YYNGEE. This CDR3 is built from 14 residues. The germline V and J ends were trimmed by 7 bases and 2 bases, with 14 bases remaining between them. CDR3 in DNA: TGTGCCAGCGGGGCCAGGAGCTACACAGATACGCAGTATTTT. Translated, it gives CASGARSYTDTQYF.

V and J are TRBV27 and TRBJ2-1; possible D gene TRBD1, 6 bases. The CDR3 consists of 15 residues. The germline V gene has CDR1 MNHEY and CDR2 SMNVEV (reference sequence). The V end lost 5 bases, the J end lost 0 bases, and 11 bases lay between the germline ends. The CDR3: CASSTDRSSYNEQFF. The DNA for the CDR3 is TGTGCCAGCAGTACCGACAGGAGCTCCTACAATGAGCAGTTCTTC.

The chain uses TRBV9 and TRBJ1-1; no clear D. Germline values: CDR1 SGDLS, CDR2 YYNGEE. V gave up 1 base and J gave up 1 base, with 11 bases separating them. This CDR3 spans 15 amino acids. CDR3 region: CASSVLGGGNTEAFF. The CDR3 nucleotides read TGTGCCAGCAGCGTATTGGGTGGAGGGAACACTGAAGCTTTCTTT.

The chain employs TRBV19 and TRBJ2-6; TRBD1 aligns across 8 bases. Germline V lookup: CDR1 LNHDA, CDR2 SQIVND (reference sequence). This CDR3 is built from 17 residues. The trim removed 7 bases at V and 2 bases at J, leaving 10 bases unmatched. This chain's CDR3 is CASTYPGGAAGANVLTF. For the CDR3, the DNA is TGTGCCAGTACCTATCCAGGGGGCGCGGCTGGGGCCAACGTCCTGACTTTC.

The chain uses TRBV6-1 and TRBJ2-3; 7 bases line up with TRBD2. CDR3 length: 15 amino acids. Germline V gene data show CDR1 as MNHNS and CDR2 as SASEGT. V was pared by 6 bases and J by 4 bases, with 10 bases of the junction left unmatched. CDR3 bases: TGTGCCAGCAGGGGGATGGCGGGGGAGTCAGATACGCAGTATTTT. This encodes CASRGMAGESDTQYF.

This sequence joins TRBV7-9 and TRBJ2-1, with TRBD1 identical over 9 bases. With V trimmed by 2 bases and J by 6 bases, 2 bases remained unmatched. The CDR3 is 14 residues long. CDR1 is SEHNR, CDR2 FQNEAQ, per germline (reference sequence). CDR3 nucleotide sequence: TGTGCCAGCAGCTTAATGACAGGGGGCAATGAGCAGTTCTTC. Protein sequence: CASSLMTGGNEQFF.

CDR3 nucleotide sequence: TGTGCCAGCAGCCCGCCGGACACCGGCTCCTACGAGCAGTACTTC. It translates to CASSPPDTGSYEQYF. V is TRBV7-8 and J is TRBJ2-7, with a tentative D call TRBD1 (5 bases). CDR1 is SGHVS, CDR2 FQNEAQ, per germline. The CDR3 extends over 15 amino acids. Trimming took 5 bases from V and 0 from J, leaving 14 bases between them.

The rearrangement uses TRBV28 and TRBJ1-2; tentative D call: TRBD1 (5 bases). The CDR3 loop spans 15 amino acids. Germline CDR1 and CDR2: MDHEN and SYDVKM. V lost 10 bases and J 5 bases, leaving 23 bases between the germline ends. The DNA of the CDR3 is TGTGCCACCCGGACACTGAATCACGGGGGTTATGGCTACACCTTC. Its protein product is CATRTLNHGGYGYTF.

The V and J genes are TRBV7-2 and TRBJ2-7; a weak D match, TRBD2 (6 bases). This CDR3 has 17 amino acids. Germline V gives CDR1 SGHTA, CDR2 FQGNSA. V lost 5 bases, J lost 0 bases, and 20 bases lay in between. CDR3 sequence: CASSLPPRGRSSYEQYF. CDR3 nucleotide sequence: TGTGCCAGCAGCCTACCCCCGCGGGGCAGATCCTCCTACGAGCAGTACTTC.

In this sample, this clone turned up once. The V gene is TRBV5-6, the J gene TRBJ1-1, with D perhaps TRBD1 (6 bases). CDR3 length equals 16 residues. V dropped 0 bases and J dropped 7 bases, with 19 bases sitting between them. Germline V gene data show CDR1 as SGHDT and CDR2 as YYEEEE. The CDR3 reads CASSLDHGRGSGEAFF. DNA for the CDR3: TGTGCCAGCAGCTTGGATCATGGCAGGGGAAGCGGTGAAGCTTTCTTT.

The V call is TRBV5-1, the J call TRBJ2-1; 14 nucleotides agree with TRBD2. Losses at the gene ends were 3 bases for V and 3 bases for J; bases not matched to a gene: 5. This CDR3 spans 17 amino acids. In germline, CDR1 is SGHRS, CDR2 YFSETQ. CDR3: CASSSGLAGESYNEQFF. The CDR3, as DNA: TGCGCCAGCAGCTCGGGACTAGCGGGAGAAAGCTACAATGAGCAGTTCTTC.

The rearrangement joins TRBV10-3 to TRBJ2-1, with a possible D match to TRBD2 (6 bases). The CDR3 runs 14 residues. Germline values: CDR1 ENHRY, CDR2 SYGVKD. The V end was cut by 6 bases, the J end by 0 bases, with 9 bases between. CDR3 sequence reads: CAISQTSSYNEQFF. CDR3 bases: TGTGCCATCAGCCAGACTAGCTCCTACAATGAGCAGTTCTTC.

The chain recombines TRBV7-9 with TRBJ1-5; D is unresolved. The CDR3 covers 15 residues. Trimming took 4 bases from V and 6 from J, leaving 16 bases between them. Per germline, CDR1 SEHNR and CDR2 FQNEAQ (reference sequence). The CDR3 reads CASSSTLRGIQPQHF. CDR3 DNA: TGTGCCAGCAGCTCCACCCTCCGGGGTATTCAGCCCCAGCATTTT.

The chain couples TRBV5-1 to TRBJ2-3; 10 bases align to TRBD1. CDR3 length: 14 residues. Unmatched junction bases numbered 5, after V lost 4 bases and J lost 6 bases. Germline assignment: CDR1 SGHRS and CDR2 YFSETQ. CDR3 in amino acids: CASSTGQGSDTQYF. CDR3 nucleotide sequence: TGCGCCAGCAGCACGGGACAGGGGTCCGATACGCAGTATTTT.